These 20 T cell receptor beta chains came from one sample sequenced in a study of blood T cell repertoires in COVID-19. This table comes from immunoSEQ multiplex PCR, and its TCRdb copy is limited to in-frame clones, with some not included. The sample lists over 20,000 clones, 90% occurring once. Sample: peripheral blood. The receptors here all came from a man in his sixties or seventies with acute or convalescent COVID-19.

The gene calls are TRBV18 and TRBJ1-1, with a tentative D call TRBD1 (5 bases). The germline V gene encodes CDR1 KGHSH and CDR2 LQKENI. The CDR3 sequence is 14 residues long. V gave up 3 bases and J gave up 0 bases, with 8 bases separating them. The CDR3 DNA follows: TGTGCCAGCTCACCTCAGGGTATGAACACTGAAGCTTTCTTT. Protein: CASSPQGMNTEAFF.

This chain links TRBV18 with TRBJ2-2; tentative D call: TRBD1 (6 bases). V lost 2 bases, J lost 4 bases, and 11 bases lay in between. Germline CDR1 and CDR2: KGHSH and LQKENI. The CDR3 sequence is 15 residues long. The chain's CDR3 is CASSPKDRSTGELFF. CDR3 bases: TGTGCCAGCTCACCAAAAGACAGGAGCACCGGGGAGCTGTTTTTT.

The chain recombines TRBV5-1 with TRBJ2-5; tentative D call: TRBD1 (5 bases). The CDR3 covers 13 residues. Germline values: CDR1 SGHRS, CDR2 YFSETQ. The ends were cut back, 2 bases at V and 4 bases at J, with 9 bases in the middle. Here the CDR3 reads CASSLYGAETQYF. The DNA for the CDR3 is TGCGCCAGCAGCTTATATGGGGCAGAGACCCAGTACTTC.

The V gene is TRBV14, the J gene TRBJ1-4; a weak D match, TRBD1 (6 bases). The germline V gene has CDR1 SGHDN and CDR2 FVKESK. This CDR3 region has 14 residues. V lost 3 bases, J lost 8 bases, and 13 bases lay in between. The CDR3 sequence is CASSHTGWREKLFF. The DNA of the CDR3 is TGTGCCAGCAGCCATACAGGGTGGAGAGAAAAACTGTTTTTT.

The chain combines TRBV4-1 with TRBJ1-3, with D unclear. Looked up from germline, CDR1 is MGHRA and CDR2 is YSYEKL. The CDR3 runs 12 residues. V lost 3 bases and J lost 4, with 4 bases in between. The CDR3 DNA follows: TGCGCCAGCAGCCACCAGGGAAACACCATATATTTT. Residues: CASSHQGNTIYF.

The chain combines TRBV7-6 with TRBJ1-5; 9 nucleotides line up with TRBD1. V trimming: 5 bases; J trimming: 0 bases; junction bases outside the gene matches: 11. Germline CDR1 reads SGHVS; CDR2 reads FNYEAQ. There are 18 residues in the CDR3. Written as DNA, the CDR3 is TGTGCCAGCAGCCCTACCCCCACAGGGGGCTATAGCAATCAGCCCCAGCATTTT. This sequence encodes CASSPTPTGGYSNQPQHF.

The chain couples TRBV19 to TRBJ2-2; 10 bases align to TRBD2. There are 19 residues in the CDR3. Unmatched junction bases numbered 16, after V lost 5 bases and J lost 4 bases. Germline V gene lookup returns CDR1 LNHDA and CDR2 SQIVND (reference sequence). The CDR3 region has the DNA TGTGCCAGTAGTTCTGAGACAGGGCGAGCGGGAGGGCCCACCGGGGAGCTGTTTTTT. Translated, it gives CASSSETGRAGGPTGELFF.

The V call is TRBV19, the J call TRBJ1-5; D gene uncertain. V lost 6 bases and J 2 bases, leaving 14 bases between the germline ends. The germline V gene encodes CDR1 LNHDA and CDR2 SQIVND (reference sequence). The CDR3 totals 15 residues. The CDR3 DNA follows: TGTGCCAGTAGGGAGGAGGCTTATGGCAATCAGCCCCAGCATTTT. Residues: CASREEAYGNQPQHF.

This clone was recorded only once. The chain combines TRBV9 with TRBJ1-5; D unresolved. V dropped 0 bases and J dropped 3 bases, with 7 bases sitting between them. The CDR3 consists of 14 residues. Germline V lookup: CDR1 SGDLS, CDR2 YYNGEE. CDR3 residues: CASSVGQANQPQHF. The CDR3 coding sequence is TGTGCCAGCAGCGTAGGCCAAGCCAATCAGCCCCAGCATTTT.

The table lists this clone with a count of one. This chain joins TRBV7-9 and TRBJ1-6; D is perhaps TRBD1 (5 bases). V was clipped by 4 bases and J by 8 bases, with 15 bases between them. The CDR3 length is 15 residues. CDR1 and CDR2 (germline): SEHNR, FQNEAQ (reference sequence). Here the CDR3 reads CASSSAMGGHSPLHF. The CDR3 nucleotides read TGTGCCAGCAGCTCGGCCATGGGGGGACATTCACCCCTCCACTTT.

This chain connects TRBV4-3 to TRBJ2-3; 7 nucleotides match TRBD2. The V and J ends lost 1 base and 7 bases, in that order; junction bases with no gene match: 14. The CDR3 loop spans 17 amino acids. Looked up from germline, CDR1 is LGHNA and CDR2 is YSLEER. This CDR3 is CASSQVGGEGSRYTQYF. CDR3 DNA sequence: TGCGCCAGCAGCCAAGTCGGCGGGGAGGGGAGTAGGTATACGCAGTATTTT.

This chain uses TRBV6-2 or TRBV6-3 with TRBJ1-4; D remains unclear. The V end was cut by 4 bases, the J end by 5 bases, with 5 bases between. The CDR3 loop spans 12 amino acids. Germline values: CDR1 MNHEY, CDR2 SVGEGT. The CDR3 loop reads CASSSVNEKLFF. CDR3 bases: TGTGCCAGCAGTTCCGTGAATGAAAAACTGTTTTTT.

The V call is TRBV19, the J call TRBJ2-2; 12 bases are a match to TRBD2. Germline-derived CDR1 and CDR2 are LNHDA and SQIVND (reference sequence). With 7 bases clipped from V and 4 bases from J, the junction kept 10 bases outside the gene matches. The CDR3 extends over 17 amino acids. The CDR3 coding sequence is TGTGCCAGTAAAGGTCTAGCGGGGGGGCAGGGCACCGGGGAGCTGTTTTTT. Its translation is CASKGLAGGQGTGELFF. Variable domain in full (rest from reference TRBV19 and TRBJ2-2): DGGITQSPKYLFRKEGQNVTLSCEQNLNHDAMYWYRQDPGQGLRLIYYSQIVNDFQKGDIAEGYSVSREKKESFPLTVTSAQKNPTAFYLCASKGLAGGQGTGELFFGEGSRLTVL.

The DNA of the CDR3 is TGCGCCAGCAGCCCGCTGGGGAGGGGACCGGAGAAACTGTTTTTT. Encoded protein: CASSPLGRGPEKLFF. The chain couples TRBV4-3 to TRBJ1-4; D may be TRBD1 (5 bases). Germline V lookup: CDR1 LGHNA, CDR2 YSLEER. V was shortened by 4 bases and J by 11 bases, with 20 bases between the two germline ends. The CDR3 loop spans 15 amino acids.

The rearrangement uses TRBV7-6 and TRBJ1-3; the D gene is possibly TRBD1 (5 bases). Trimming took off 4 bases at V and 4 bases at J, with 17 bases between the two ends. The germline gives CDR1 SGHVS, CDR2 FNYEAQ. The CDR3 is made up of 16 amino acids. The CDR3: CASSSEYGGTGNTIYF. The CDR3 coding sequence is TGTGCCAGCAGCTCCGAATACGGGGGGACGGGAAACACCATATATTTT.

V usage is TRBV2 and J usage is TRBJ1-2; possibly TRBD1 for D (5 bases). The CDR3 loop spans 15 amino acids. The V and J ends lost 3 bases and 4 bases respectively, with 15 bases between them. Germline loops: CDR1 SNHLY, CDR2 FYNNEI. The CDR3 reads CASSEGPQAVYGYTF. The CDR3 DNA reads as TGTGCCAGCAGTGAGGGTCCACAGGCCGTCTATGGCTACACCTTC.

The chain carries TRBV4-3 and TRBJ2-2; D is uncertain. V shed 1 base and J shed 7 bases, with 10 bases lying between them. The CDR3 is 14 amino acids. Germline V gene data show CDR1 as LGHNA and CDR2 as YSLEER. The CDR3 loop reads CASSQGLQVGELFF. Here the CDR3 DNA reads TGCGCCAGCAGCCAAGGATTACAAGTCGGGGAGCTGTTTTTT.

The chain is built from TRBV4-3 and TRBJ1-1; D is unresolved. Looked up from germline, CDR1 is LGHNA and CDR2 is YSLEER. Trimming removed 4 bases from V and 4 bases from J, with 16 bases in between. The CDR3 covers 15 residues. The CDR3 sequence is CASSRTPGSGTEAFF. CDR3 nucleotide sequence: TGCGCCAGCAGCCGCACCCCGGGGAGCGGCACTGAAGCTTTCTTT.

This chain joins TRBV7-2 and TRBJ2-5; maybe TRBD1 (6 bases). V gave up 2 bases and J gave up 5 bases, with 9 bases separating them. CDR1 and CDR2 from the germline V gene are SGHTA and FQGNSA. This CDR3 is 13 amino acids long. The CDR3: CASSLWQGETQYF. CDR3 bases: TGTGCCAGCAGCTTATGGCAGGGGGAGACCCAGTACTTC.

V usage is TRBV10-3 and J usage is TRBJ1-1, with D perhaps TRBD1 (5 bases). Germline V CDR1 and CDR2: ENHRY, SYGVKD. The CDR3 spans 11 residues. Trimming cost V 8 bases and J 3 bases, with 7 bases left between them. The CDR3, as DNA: TGTGCCATCCAGGGTGACACTGAAGCTTTCTTT. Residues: CAIQGDTEAFF.